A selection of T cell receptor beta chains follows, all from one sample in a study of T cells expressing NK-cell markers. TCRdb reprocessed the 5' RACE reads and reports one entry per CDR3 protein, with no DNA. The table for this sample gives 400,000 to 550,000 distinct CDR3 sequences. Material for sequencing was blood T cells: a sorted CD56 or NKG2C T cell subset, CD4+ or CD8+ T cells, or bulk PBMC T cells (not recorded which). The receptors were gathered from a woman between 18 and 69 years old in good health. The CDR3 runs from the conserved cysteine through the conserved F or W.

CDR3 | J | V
CASSDVPRSGDEQFF | TRBJ2-1 | TRBV5-1
CASIRGLGSNEQYF | TRBJ2-7 | TRBV6-2/TRBV6-3
CSARDDSGGVGENQYF | TRBJ2-5 | TRBV20-1
CASSPRDRAYNEQFF | TRBJ2-1 | TRBV5-8
CASSQGLAGYEQFF | TRBJ2-1 | TRBV6-1
CASSLQRTYGYTF | TRBJ1-2 | TRBV7-2
CASSAGLAVPQETQYF | TRBJ2-5 | TRBV6-1
CSKTRQGKLNTEAFF | TRBJ1-1 | TRBV20-1
CASSGGTGDDIQYF | TRBJ2-4 | TRBV6-1
CASSPTTSSYNEQFF | TRBJ2-1 | TRBV7-7
CASRVSGPGANEQYF | TRBJ2-7 | TRBV12-3/TRBV12-4
CATSSGVLAGGGSEQFF | TRBJ2-1 | TRBV15
CSVAPREETQYF | TRBJ2-5 | TRBV29-1
CASSPGTSRSYEQYF | TRBJ2-7 | TRBV6-1
CASSSNPTEAFF | TRBJ1-1 | TRBV11-2
CASIRSFGGNTIYF | TRBJ1-3 | TRBV12-3/TRBV12-4
CSARALSGLVGSYTF | TRBJ1-2 | TRBV20-1
CASSGGSVRGGAGEKLFF | TRBJ1-4 | TRBV11-2
CSAGRLAGGLGTDTQYF | TRBJ2-3 | TRBV20-1
CASSVDMSSYNEQFF | TRBJ2-1 | TRBV2
CASRVQADEQYF | TRBJ2-7 | TRBV5-1
CASSSSGTGADTQYF | TRBJ2-3 | TRBV6-2/TRBV6-3
CSARGLAADTQYF | TRBJ2-3 | TRBV20-1
CASSVLRKTQYF | TRBJ2-5 | TRBV28
CSAWRGSINTGELFF | TRBJ2-2 | TRBV20-1
CATSRGGRLATTGELFF | TRBJ2-2 | TRBV15
CASSITGEQYF | TRBJ2-7 | TRBV19
CASSGDHRNFNTQYF | TRBJ2-3 | TRBV6-1
CASSQGPLRGANTGELFF | TRBJ2-2 | TRBV4-3
CSVDRVGETQYF | TRBJ2-5 | TRBV29-1
CASSTGGRGNTEAFF | TRBJ1-1 | TRBV19
CASNRPGSNTEAFF | TRBJ1-1 | TRBV7-9
CSVASGSSYNEQFF | TRBJ2-1 | TRBV29-1
CASSLTSGSAYNEQFF | TRBJ2-1 | TRBV14
CSARGQISSGANVLTF | TRBJ2-6 | TRBV20-1
CASSLATSGRNEQFF | TRBJ2-1 | TRBV12-3/TRBV12-4
CASSQDLSRANPYTF | TRBJ1-2 | TRBV4-3
CASSLMGLAGFEQYF | TRBJ2-7 | TRBV7-3
CASSLLLRESGELFF | TRBJ2-2 | TRBV5-5
CASSQGLAGGPSPYEQYF | TRBJ2-7 | TRBV4-1